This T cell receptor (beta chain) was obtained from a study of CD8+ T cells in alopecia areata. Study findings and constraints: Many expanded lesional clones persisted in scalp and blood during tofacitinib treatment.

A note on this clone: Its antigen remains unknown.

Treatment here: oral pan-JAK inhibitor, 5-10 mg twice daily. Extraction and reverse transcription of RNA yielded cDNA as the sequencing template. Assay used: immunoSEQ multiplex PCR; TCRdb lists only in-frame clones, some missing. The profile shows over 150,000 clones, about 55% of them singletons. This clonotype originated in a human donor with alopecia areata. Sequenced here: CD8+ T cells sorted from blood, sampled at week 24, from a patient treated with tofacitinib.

CDR3 region: CAANRDSHLYEQYF. The CDR3 coding sequence is TGTGCCGCCAACCGGGACAGTCACCTTTACGAGCAGTACTTC. The V gene is TRBV30, the J gene TRBJ2-7; 7 bases line up with TRBD1. Germline V gene lookup returns CDR1 GTSNPN and CDR2 SVGIG (reference sequence). J gave up 4 bases and V 8 bases, and 14 bases lay outside the gene matches. The CDR3 is 14 residues long.